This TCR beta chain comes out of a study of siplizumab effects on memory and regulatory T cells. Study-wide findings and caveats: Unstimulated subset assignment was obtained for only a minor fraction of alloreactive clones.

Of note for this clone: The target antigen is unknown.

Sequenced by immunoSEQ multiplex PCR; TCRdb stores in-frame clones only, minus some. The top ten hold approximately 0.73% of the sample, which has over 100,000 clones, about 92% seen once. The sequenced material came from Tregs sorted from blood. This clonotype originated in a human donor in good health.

CDR3 in DNA: TGTGCCAGCAGCGACAGATCCCATGAAGCTTTCTTT. It specifies CASSDRSHEAFF. The chain links TRBV6-6 to TRBJ1-1, with D possibly matching TRBD1 (5 bases). V was cut by 6 bases and J by 7 bases, with 12 bases left in between. The CDR3 has 12 residues. Germline CDR1 and CDR2: MNHNY and SVGAGI (reference sequence).